Following are 19 T cell receptor beta chains from one sample sequenced in a study of blood T cell repertoires in COVID-19. Profiling relied on immunoSEQ multiplex PCR, and the TCRdb table lists in-frame clones only, not all of them. The sample records roughly 300,000 clones, over 75% being singletons. The sample taken for sequencing was PBMCs or T cells enriched from blood (not recorded which). The source of these receptors is a man younger than 40 who had recovered from COVID-19.

V usage is TRBV5-6 and J usage is TRBJ1-5; 7 bases are a match to TRBD1. This CDR3 comprises 19 residues. The junction had 17 bases not matched to a gene; V was cut back by 3 bases and J by 2 bases. CDR1 is SGHDT, CDR2 YYEEEE, per germline. CDR3 coding DNA: TGTGCCAGCAGCTCCGCCGGGACAGTGGGCCTCTGGGGCAATCAGCCCCAGCATTTT. It codes for CASSSAGTVGLWGNQPQHF.

The chain combines TRBV18 with TRBJ2-6; D ambiguous. The germline gives CDR1 KGHSH, CDR2 LQKENI. This CDR3 spans 14 amino acids. V was shortened by 5 bases and J by 0 bases, with 5 bases between the two germline ends. The CDR3 bases are TGTGCCAGCTCATCAGACTCTGGGGCCAACGTCCTGACTTTC. Its protein product is CASSSDSGANVLTF.

The chain joins TRBV4-2 to TRBJ1-2, with 7 bases lining up with TRBD1. The CDR3 covers 15 residues. Looked up from germline, CDR1 is LGHNA and CDR2 is YNFKEQ. Losses at the gene ends were 5 bases for V and 0 bases for J; bases not matched to a gene: 6. CDR3 bases: TGTGCCAGCAGCAGGGGGCAGGGGGCTAACTATGGCTACACCTTC. Translation: CASSRGQGANYGYTF.

V and J are TRBV24-1 and TRBJ1-4; D unresolved. Germline CDR1 is KGHDR and CDR2 is SFDVKD. The CDR3 spans 15 residues. The V gene lost 5 bases and the J gene lost 7 bases, with 16 bases spanning the gap. The CDR3 DNA reads as TGTGCCACCAGTGCCACGACTCGTGGTACTGAAAAACTGTTTTTT. Its translation is CATSATTRGTEKLFF.

V is TRBV6-2 or TRBV6-3 and J is TRBJ1-2; possibly TRBD1 for D (6 bases). V lost 2 bases, J lost 4 bases, and 17 bases lay in between. This CDR3 comprises 16 residues. Germline CDR1 is MNHEY and CDR2 is SVGEGT. The chain's CDR3 is CASSYAAGAVLYGYTF. The DNA of the CDR3 is TGTGCCAGCAGTTACGCGGCAGGGGCCGTCCTCTATGGCTACACCTTC.

The V call is TRBV27, the J call TRBJ2-7, with D perhaps matching TRBD1 (5 bases). CDR1 and CDR2 (germline): MNHEY, SMNVEV (reference sequence). The CDR3 runs 13 residues. The V end lost 4 bases, the J end lost 1 base, and 8 bases lay between the germline ends. This CDR3 is CASSYRISYEQYF. The DNA for the CDR3 is TGTGCCAGCAGTTACAGGATATCCTACGAGCAGTACTTC.

The J gene is TRBJ2-6, the V gene TRBV28, with a tentative D call TRBD2 (5 bases). V lost 7 bases to trimming and J lost 0 bases, with 10 bases between them. The CDR3 totals 15 residues. From germline, CDR1 is MDHEN and CDR2 SYDVKM. The DNA for the CDR3 is TGTGCCAGCATGAGAGCGGCCTCTGGGGCCAACGTCCTGACTTTC. Its protein is CASMRAASGANVLTF.

The chain uses TRBV5-1 and TRBJ2-7, with 8 bases matching TRBD2. Trimming took 0 bases from V and 2 from J; bases not matched to a gene: 7. This CDR3 has 16 amino acids. The germline V gene has CDR1 SGHRS and CDR2 YFSETQ. The CDR3 DNA follows: TGCGCCAGCAGCTTGGTTGGCGGGGGGTCAACCTACGAGCAGTACTTC. Translating it yields CASSLVGGGSTYEQYF.

This clone was seen only once. The chain uses TRBV27 and TRBJ1-1; D possibly corresponds to TRBD1 (5 bases). The germline V and J ends were trimmed by 6 bases and 1 base, with 9 bases remaining between them. This CDR3 comprises 13 residues. Germline-derived CDR1 and CDR2 are MNHEY and SMNVEV (reference sequence). The CDR3 DNA is TGTGCCAGCAGATCCACAGGGAACACTGAAGCTTTCTTT. The encoded protein is CASRSTGNTEAFF.

The rearrangement uses TRBV11-3 and TRBJ2-3; TRBD1 is a possible D gene (5 bases). CDR3 length: 14 residues. CDR1 SGHNT and CDR2 YENEEA come from the germline V gene. V dropped 5 bases and J dropped 2 bases, with 11 bases sitting between them. The CDR3 spells CASSIGASTDTQYF. The CDR3 nucleotides are TGTGCCAGCAGCATAGGGGCGTCCACAGATACGCAGTATTTT.

V usage is TRBV7-9 and J usage is TRBJ2-1; D gene ambiguous. CDR1 is SEHNR and CDR2 is FQNEAQ in the germline V gene (reference sequence). Deletions cut 1 base from V and 3 bases from J, with 10 bases between. The CDR3 sequence is 15 residues long. The CDR3 DNA reads TGTGCCAGCAGCTTAGTAGTGGCAGGCTACAATGAGCAGTTCTTC. This sequence encodes CASSLVVAGYNEQFF.

The chain uses TRBV12-3 or TRBV12-4 and TRBJ2-7, with D hard to call. The CDR3 extends over 12 amino acids. V lost 5 bases and J 5 bases, leaving 10 bases between the germline ends. The CDR3 nucleotides are TGTGCCAGCAGTACCCGACTCCACGAGCAGTACTTC. Translated, it gives CASSTRLHEQYF.

The CDR3 DNA reads as TGTGCCAGCAGCCAAGGATCGGGACTAGCGGGTAATCATGAGCAGTTCTTC. As protein: CASSQGSGLAGNHEQFF. The chain links TRBV4-2 to TRBJ2-1, with 12 nucleotides matching TRBD2. The germline V gene encodes CDR1 LGHNA and CDR2 YNFKEQ. This CDR3 spans 17 amino acids. The V gene end was trimmed by 1 base and the J gene end by 8 bases; junction bases not matched to a gene: 9.

This clone was observed a handful of times. The chain has TRBV2 and TRBJ1-1; no clear D. The V end lost 7 bases, the J end lost 0 bases, and 9 bases lay between the germline ends. The CDR3 runs 13 residues. CDR1 SNHLY and CDR2 FYNNEI come from the germline V gene. For the CDR3, the DNA is TGTGCCAGCACGGGAGAGATGAACACTGAAGCTTTCTTT. Protein sequence: CASTGEMNTEAFF.

The genes are TRBV7-2 and TRBJ2-5; weak D call: TRBD1 (5 bases). The length of the CDR3 is 15 residues. V dropped 5 bases and J dropped 0 bases, with 13 bases sitting between them. The germline V gene encodes CDR1 SGHTA and CDR2 FQGNSA. CDR3 in amino acids: CASSRRRVDQETQYF. Written as DNA, the CDR3 is TGTGCCAGCAGCCGTCGCAGGGTAGACCAAGAGACCCAGTACTTC.

This chain connects TRBV30 to TRBJ2-5, with TRBD2 matching over 15 bases. The CDR3 totals 16 residues. Germline-derived CDR1 and CDR2 are GTSNPN and SVGIG (reference sequence). V dropped 2 bases and J dropped 5; count of bases not matched to a gene: 6. The CDR3 here is CAWSLGLAGGVETQYF. The CDR3 DNA reads TGTGCCTGGAGTTTAGGACTAGCGGGGGGGGTGGAGACCCAGTACTTC.

Concerning this clone: Other nucleotide sequences from this sample produce the same CDR3. The genes are TRBV9 and TRBJ2-6; maybe TRBD2 (5 bases). CDR3 length: 13 residues. The V end was cut by 7 bases, the J end by 0 bases, with 5 bases between. Germline CDR1 reads SGDLS; CDR2 reads YYNGEE. The CDR3 DNA is TGTGCCAGCCGGGGCTCTGGGGCCAACGTCCTGACTTTC. Protein product: CASRGSGANVLTF. The entire variable domain, with the rest obtained from reference TRBV9 and TRBJ2-6, is as follows: DSGVTQTPKHLITATGQRVTLRCSPRSGDLSVYWYQQSLDQGLQFLIQYYNGEERAKGNILERFSAQQFPDLHSELNLSSLELGDSALYFCASRGSGANVLTFGAGSRLTVL.

The V gene is TRBV18, the J gene TRBJ2-7, with 9 bases aligning to TRBD2. Germline V gene lookup returns CDR1 KGHSH and CDR2 LQKENI. The CDR3 sequence is 14 residues long. V trimming: 6 bases; J trimming: 3 bases; junction bases outside the gene matches: 6. The CDR3: CASSLAGELYEQYF. The CDR3 DNA is TGTGCCAGCTCCTTAGCGGGAGAACTCTACGAGCAGTACTTC.

The chain links TRBV21-1 to TRBJ1-4. TRBV21-1 is a known pseudogene. The CDR3 loop spans 16 amino acids. The CDR3: CASSNYSGGPNEKLFF. CDR3 in DNA: TGTGCCAGCAGCAATTATAGTGGAGGGCCTAATGAAAAACTGTTTTTT.